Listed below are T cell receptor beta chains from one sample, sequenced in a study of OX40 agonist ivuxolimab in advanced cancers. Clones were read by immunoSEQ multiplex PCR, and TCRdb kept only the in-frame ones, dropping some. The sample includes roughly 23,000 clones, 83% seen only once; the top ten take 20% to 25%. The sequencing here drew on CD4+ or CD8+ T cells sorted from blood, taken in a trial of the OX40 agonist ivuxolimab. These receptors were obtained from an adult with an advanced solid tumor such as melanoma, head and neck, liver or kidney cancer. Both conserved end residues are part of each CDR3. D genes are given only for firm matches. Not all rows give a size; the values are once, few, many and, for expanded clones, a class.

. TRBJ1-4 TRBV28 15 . TGTGCCAGCAGCCCCGGGGGGAGGGTAGGTGAAAAACTGTTTTTT CASSPGGRVGEKLFF
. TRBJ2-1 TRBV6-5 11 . TGTGCCAGCGCCCAAATCAATGAGCAGTTCTTC CASAQINEQFF
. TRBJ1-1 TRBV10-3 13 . TGTGCCATCAGGACTGAAAGGGCGAGTGAAGCTTTCTTT CAIRTERASEAFF
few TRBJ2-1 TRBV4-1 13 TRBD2 TGCGCCAGCAGACCTAGCGGGGCTGGTGAGCAGTTCTTC CASRPSGAGEQFF
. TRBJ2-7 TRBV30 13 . TGTGCCTGGAGTCAAGGTGGACCCTACGAGCAGTACTTC CAWSQGGPYEQYF
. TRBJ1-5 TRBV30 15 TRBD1 TGTGCCTGGAGCCAAGACAGGGCCGGGGATCAGCCCCAGCATTTT CAWSQDRAGDQPQHF
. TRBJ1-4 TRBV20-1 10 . TGCAGTGCTAGAGATGAAAAACTGTTTTTT CSARDEKLFF
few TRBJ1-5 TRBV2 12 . TGTGCCAGCAGTGCAGGGTATCAGCCCCAGCATTTT CASSAGYQPQHF
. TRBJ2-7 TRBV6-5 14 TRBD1 TGTGCCAGCAGCCCCGGGACAGTACCCTACGAGCAGTACTTC CASSPGTVPYEQYF
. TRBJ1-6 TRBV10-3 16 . TGTGCCATCAGTGAGGTTGGGGGCGCGGAGAATTCACCCCTCCACTTT CAISEVGGAENSPLHF
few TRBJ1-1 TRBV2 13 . TGTGCCAGCAGTGAATCCCAGAACACTGAAGCTTTCTTT CASSESQNTEAFF
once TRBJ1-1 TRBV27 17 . TGTGCCAGCAGTACCCTCGGGGGCGGCGATGGGGACACTGAAGCTTTCTTT CASSTLGGGDGDTEAFF
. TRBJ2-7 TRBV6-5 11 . TGTGCCAGCAGTTACTCGGAGGGGCAGTACTTC CASSYSEGQYF
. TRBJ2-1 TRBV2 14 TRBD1 TGTGCCAGCAGTGACAAGGGGGCGGCCTATGAGCAGTTCTTC CASSDKGAAYEQFF
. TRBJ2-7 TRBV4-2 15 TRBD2 TGTGCCAGCAGCCAACGGGGGGGGGACTCCTACGAGCAGTACTTC CASSQRGGDSYEQYF
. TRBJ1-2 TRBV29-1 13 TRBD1 TGCAGCGTTGCGACAGGGACTAACTATGGCTACACCTTC CSVATGTNYGYTF
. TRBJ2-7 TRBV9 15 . TGTGCCAGCAGCGCCACCGGGGGCCTTGGCTACGAGCAGTACTTC CASSATGGLGYEQYF
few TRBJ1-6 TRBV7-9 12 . TGTGCCAGCAGCTTAACAAATTCACCCCTCCACTTT CASSLTNSPLHF
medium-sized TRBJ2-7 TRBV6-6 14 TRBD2 TGTGCCAGCAGTGGGACTAGCGGGAATCACGAGCAGTACTTC CASSGTSGNHEQYF
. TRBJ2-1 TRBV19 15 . TGTGCCAGTAGTATCCTCACAGGGAAAGGGAATGAGCAGTTCTTC CASSILTGKGNEQFF
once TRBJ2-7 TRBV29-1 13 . TGCAGCGTCTCTGTCCCTGGGGCTTACGAGCAGTACTTC CSVSVPGAYEQYF
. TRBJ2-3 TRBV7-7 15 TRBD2 TGTGCTAGCAGTCCGACTAGCGGGACAACAGATACGCAGTATTTT CASSPTSGTTDTQYF
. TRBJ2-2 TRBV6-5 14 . TGTGCCAGCAGTTGGGGATCGAACACCGGGGAGCTGTTTTTT CASSWGSNTGELFF
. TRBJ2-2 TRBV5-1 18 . TGCGCCAGCAGCTTGTCGCCAAACCCGTTCGCGAACACCGGGGAGCTGTTTTTT CASSLSPNPFANTGELFF
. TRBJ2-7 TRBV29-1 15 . TGCAGCGTTGAAACATGGACAGAAGGACACTACGAGCAGTACTTC CSVETWTEGHYEQYF
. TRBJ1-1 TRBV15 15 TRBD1 TGTGCCACCAGCAGAGGGGACAGTGTGAACACTGAAGCTTTCTTT CATSRGDSVNTEAFF
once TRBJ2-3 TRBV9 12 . TGTGCCAGCAGCGAGGACAGAGATACGCAGTATTTT CASSEDRDTQYF
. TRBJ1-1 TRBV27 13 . TGTGCCAGCAGTTTGTCGGGGGGCACTGAAGCTTTCTTT CASSLSGGTEAFF
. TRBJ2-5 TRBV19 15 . TGTGCCAGTAGTGGCCAGCCAACCTTCCTAGAGACCCAGTACTTC CASSGQPTFLETQYF
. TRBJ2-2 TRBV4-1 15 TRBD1 TGCGCCAGCAGCTTTCGGGGACAGGATGGCGGGGAGCTGTTTTTT CASSFRGQDGGELFF
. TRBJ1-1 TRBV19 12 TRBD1 TGTGCCAGTACCCCGGACAGGGGTGAGGCTTTCTTT CASTPDRGEAFF
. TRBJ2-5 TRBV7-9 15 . TGTGCCAGCAGCTATATCGGACAGAACCAAGAGACCCAGTACTTC CASSYIGQNQETQYF
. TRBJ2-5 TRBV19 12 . TGTGCCAGTAGCCGGAGACAAGAGACCCAGTACTTC CASSRRQETQYF
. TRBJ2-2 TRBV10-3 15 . TGTGCCATCAGCGACTCCAGCAGAGCGACCGGGGAGCTGTTTTTT CAISDSSRATGELFF
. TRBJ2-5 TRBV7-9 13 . TGTGCCAGCAGCCCTGAACGGCAGGAGACCCAGTACTTC CASSPERQETQYF
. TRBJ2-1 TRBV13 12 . TGTGCCAGCAGCTCCAGACTTGCTCCTTGGTTCTTC CASSSRLAPWFF
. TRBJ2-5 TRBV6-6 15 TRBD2 TGTGCCAGCAGTCCCTCGGGGGGGCCTCAAGAGACCCAGTACTTC CASSPSGGPQETQYF
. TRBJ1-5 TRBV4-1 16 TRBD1 TGCGCCAGCAGCCCCCACCCGGGACAGTCGAATCAGCCCCAGCATTTT CASSPHPGQSNQPQHF
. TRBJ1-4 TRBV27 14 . TGTGCCAGCAGTTTTGTGGGAGGCGGTGAAAAACTGTTTTTT CASSFVGGGEKLFF
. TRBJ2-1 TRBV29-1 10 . TGCAGCGTTGGAGACAATGAGCAGTTCTTC CSVGDNEQFF
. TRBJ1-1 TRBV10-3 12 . TGTGCCGTACAGGGTACAGGCACTGAAGCTTTCTTT CAVQGTGTEAFF
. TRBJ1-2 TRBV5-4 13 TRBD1 TGTGCCAGCAGCTTGGGGACAGGGGTTGGCTACACCTTC CASSLGTGVGYTF
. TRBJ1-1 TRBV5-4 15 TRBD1 TGTGCCAGAGGCTTGAGGGGACAGGGGAAGGCTGAAGCTTTCTTT CARGLRGQGKAEAFF
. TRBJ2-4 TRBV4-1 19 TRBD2 TGCGCCAGCAGCCAAGATACCACTAGCGGGAGCTTAGCCAAAAACATTCAGTACTTC CASSQDTTSGSLAKNIQYF
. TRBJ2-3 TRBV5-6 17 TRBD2 TGTGCCAGCAGCCAGGTCGGAGCGGGGCTACTAGCGGATACGCAGTATTTT CASSQVGAGLLADTQYF
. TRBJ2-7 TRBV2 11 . TGTGCCAGCAACCGGGCTGGCGAGCAGTACTTC CASNRAGEQYF
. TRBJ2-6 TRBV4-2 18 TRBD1 TGTGCCAGCAGCCAGGCTGGGACAGCATACTCTGGGGCCAACGTCCTGACTTTC CASSQAGTAYSGANVLTF
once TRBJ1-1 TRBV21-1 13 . TGTGCCAGCCTGCCAGGGGCGGACACTGAAGCTTTCTTT CASLPGADTEAFF
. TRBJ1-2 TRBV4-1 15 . TGCGCCAGCACCCCACGTAGCGGCTTCCGCTATGGCTACACCTTC CASTPRSGFRYGYTF
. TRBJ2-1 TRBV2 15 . TGTGCCAGCAGTTCCGGGACGGGAGCCTACAATGAGCAGTTCTTC CASSSGTGAYNEQFF
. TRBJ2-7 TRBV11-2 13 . TGTGCCAGCAGCTTATTGTCGGCAGGCGAGCAGTACTTC CASSLLSAGEQYF
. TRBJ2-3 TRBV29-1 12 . TGCAGCGTTGTAGTCGCCTTAGATACGCAGTATTTT CSVVVALDTQYF
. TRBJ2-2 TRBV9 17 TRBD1 TGTGCCAGCAGCTCCCCAGGGGGAAAGGCGAACACCGGGGAGCTGTTTTTT CASSSPGGKANTGELFF
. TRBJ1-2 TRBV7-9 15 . TGTGCCAGCAGCCCACCCTGGAGGGTAAACTATGGCTACACCTTC CASSPPWRVNYGYTF
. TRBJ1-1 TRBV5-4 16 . TGTGCCAGCAGCGGTGATTCGACAGTAACGAACACTGAAGCTTTCTTT CASSGDSTVTNTEAFF
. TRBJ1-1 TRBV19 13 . TGTGCCAGTAGTATCGGGCGGAACACTGAAGCTTTCTTT CASSIGRNTEAFF
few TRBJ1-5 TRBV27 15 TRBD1 TGTGCCAGCAGCAGATGGGACAGCCGGAATCAGCCCCAGCATTTT CASSRWDSRNQPQHF
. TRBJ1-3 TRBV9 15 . TGTGCCAGCAGCGTAGGGGGCAGCGCCCCGGGCACCATATATTTT CASSVGGSAPGTIYF